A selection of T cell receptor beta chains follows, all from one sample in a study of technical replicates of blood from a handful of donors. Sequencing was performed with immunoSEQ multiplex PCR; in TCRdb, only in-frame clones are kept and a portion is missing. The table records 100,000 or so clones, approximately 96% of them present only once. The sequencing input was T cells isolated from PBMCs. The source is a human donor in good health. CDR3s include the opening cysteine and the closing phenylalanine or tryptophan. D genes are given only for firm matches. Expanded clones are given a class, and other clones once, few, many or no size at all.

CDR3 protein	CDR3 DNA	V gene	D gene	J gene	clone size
CASSDRGAGQPQHF	TGTGCCAGCAGTGATCGGGGGGCGGGTCAGCCCCAGCATTTT	TRBV2	-	TRBJ1-5	-
CAISETGGETQYF	TGTGCCATCAGTGAGACAGGGGGAGAGACCCAGTACTTC	TRBV10-3	TRBD1	TRBJ2-5	-
CASSSMAGGAGELFF	TGTGCCAGTAGTTCAATGGCGGGGGGAGCCGGGGAGCTGTTTTTT	TRBV19	TRBD2	TRBJ2-2	-
CASSLGDWGGGRAEAFF	TGTGCCAGCAGCTTAGGGGACTGGGGTGGGGGTCGGGCTGAAGCTTTCTTT	TRBV7-9	-	TRBJ1-1	-
CASSDPRGYNEQFF	TGTGCCAGCAGTGATCCCAGGGGGTACAATGAGCAGTTCTTC	TRBV2	TRBD1	TRBJ2-1	-
CASSHLTEAFF	TGCGCCAGCAGCCACCTGACAGAAGCTTTCTTT	TRBV4-1	-	TRBJ1-1	few
CASSFLQGDTEAFF	TGCGCCAGCAGCTTTCTCCAGGGCGACACTGAAGCTTTCTTT	TRBV5-1	-	TRBJ1-1	-
CASSQESRVSGNTIYF	TGCGCCAGCAGCCAAGAATCCAGGGTATCTGGAAACACCATATATTTT	TRBV4-1	-	TRBJ1-3	-
CASSYANRVLSEKLFF	TGTGCCAGCAGTTACGCTAACAGGGTCCTAAGTGAAAAACTGTTTTTT	TRBV27	-	TRBJ1-4	-
CASSQDPTGGFYNEQFF	TGCGCCAGCAGCCAAGACCCGACAGGGGGCTTCTACAATGAGCAGTTCTTC	TRBV4-1	TRBD1	TRBJ2-1	-
CASSLGTGSQETQYF	TGTGCCAGCAGCTTAGGAACAGGATCCCAAGAGACCCAGTACTTC	TRBV7-9	-	TRBJ2-5	-
CASSLGVGYPNGYTF	TGTGCCAGCAGCTTAGGAGTCGGGTATCCTAATGGCTACACCTTC	TRBV11-2	-	TRBJ1-2	-
CASSIQRDSYEQYF	TGTGCCAGCAGCATCCAGCGGGACTCCTACGAGCAGTACTTC	TRBV9	TRBD2	TRBJ2-7	-
CASSVDAGPNSPLHF	TGTGCCAGCAGCGTAGATGCGGGACCTAATTCACCCCTCCACTTT	TRBV9	-	TRBJ1-6	-
CASSEYYNEQFF	TGTGCCAGCAGTGAGTACTACAATGAGCAGTTCTTC	TRBV6-1	-	TRBJ2-1	-
CSVVSLGTGDNEQFF	TGCAGCGTTGTCTCCCTGGGGACAGGGGACAATGAGCAGTTCTTC	TRBV29-1	TRBD1	TRBJ2-1	-
CASSKIGPGLDTQYF	TGTGCCAGCAGCAAGATCGGTCCAGGGCTAGATACGCAGTATTTT	TRBV14	-	TRBJ2-3	-
CASSLQGYEQYF	TGTGCCAGCAGCCTACAGGGGTACGAGCAGTACTTC	TRBV7-9	TRBD1	TRBJ2-7	-
CASSLAGGGGEQFF	TGTGCCAGCAGCTTAGCGGGTGGGGGAGGCGAGCAGTTCTTC	TRBV11-1	-	TRBJ2-1	-
CASSSPPGQGAPGANVLTF	TGTGCCAGCAGCTCGCCCCCGGGACAGGGGGCTCCTGGGGCCAACGTCCTGACTTTC	TRBV5-4	TRBD1	TRBJ2-6	-
CASSWGPPGNTEAFF	TGTGCCAGCAGCTGGGGGCCCCCGGGGAACACTGAAGCTTTCTTT	TRBV5-6	-	TRBJ1-1	few
CASRPGLGFYTDTQYF	TGTGCCAGCAGACCGGGACTAGGGTTCTACACAGATACGCAGTATTTT	TRBV27	TRBD2	TRBJ2-3	-
CASTSTGGKFF	TGTGCCAGTACCTCGACAGGGGGAAAATTCTTC	TRBV19	TRBD1	TRBJ2-1	-
CASSSLTGLYSNQPQHF	TGTGCCAGCAGCTCCTTAACGGGACTGTATAGCAATCAGCCCCAGCATTTT	TRBV7-8	-	TRBJ1-5	-
CASRMTGYGYTF	TGTGCCAGCAGGATGACTGGCTATGGCTACACCTTC	TRBV27	-	TRBJ1-2	-